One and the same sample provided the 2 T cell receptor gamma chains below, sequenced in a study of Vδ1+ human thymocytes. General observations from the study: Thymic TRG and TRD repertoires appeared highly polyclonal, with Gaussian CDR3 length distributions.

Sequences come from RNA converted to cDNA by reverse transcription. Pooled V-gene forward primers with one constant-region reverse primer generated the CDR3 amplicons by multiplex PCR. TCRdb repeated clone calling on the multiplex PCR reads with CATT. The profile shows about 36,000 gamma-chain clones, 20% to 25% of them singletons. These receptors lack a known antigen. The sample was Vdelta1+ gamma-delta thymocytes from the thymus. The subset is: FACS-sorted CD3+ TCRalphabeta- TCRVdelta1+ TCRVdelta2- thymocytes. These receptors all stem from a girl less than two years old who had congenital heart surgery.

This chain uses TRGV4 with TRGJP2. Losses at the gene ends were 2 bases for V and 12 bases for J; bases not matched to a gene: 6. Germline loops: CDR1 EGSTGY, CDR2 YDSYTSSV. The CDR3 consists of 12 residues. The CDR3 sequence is CATWDALGIKTF. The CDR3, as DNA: TGTGCCACCTGGGATGCTCTGGGGATCAAGACGTTT.

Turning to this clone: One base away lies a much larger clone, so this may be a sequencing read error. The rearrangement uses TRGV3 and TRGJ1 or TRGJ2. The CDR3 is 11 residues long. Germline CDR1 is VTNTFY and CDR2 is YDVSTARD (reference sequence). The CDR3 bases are TGTGCCACCTGGGACGGGGATAAGAAGCTCTTT. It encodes CATWDGDKKLF.